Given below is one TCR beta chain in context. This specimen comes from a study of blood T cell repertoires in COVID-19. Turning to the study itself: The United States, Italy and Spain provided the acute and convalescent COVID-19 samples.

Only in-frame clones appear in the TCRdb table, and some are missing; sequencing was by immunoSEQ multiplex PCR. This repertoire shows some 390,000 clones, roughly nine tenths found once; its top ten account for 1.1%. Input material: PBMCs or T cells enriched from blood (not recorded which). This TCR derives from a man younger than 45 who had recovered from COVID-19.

The CDR3 DNA is TGCGCCAGCAGCCAAGTTGTAACATTAGAGACCCAGTACTTC. This codes for CASSQVVTLETQYF. V and J are TRBV4-1 and TRBJ2-5, with unresolved D. Trimming shortened V by 1 base and J by 4 bases, and 10 bases separated the two germline ends. CDR1 and CDR2 from the germline V gene are MGHRA and YSYEKL. The CDR3 runs to 14 residues.